Listed below are T cell receptor beta chains from one sample, sequenced in a study of spatial heterogeneity in lung cancer. One entry per CDR3 protein, called by TCRdb with MiXCR from the 5' RACE reads. The table has some 21,000 distinct CDR3 sequences, around 4.3% seen once. The sequenced sample was PBMCs, obtained at surgery. These receptors were collected from a male donor with early-stage non-small cell lung cancer. Both conserved end residues are part of each CDR3. The D gene is left open where the match is weak. Size is stated for part of the rows, as once, few or many counts, or as a class when the clone is expanded.

>-|TRBJ2-1|TRBV7-9|many
CASSFLQNHNEQFF
TGTGCCAGCAGCTTTTTACAGAACCACAATGAGCAGTTCTTC
>TRBD1|TRBJ2-7|TRBV29-1|-
CSVAGTEDSYEQYF
TGCAGCGTTGCCGGGACAGAGGACTCCTACGAGCAGTACTTC
>-|TRBJ2-2|TRBV6-5|many
CASSYWQTNTGELFF
TGTGCCAGCAGTTATTGGCAGACGAACACCGGGGAGCTGTTTTTT
>TRBD1|TRBJ1-1|TRBV4-2|many
CASSRETGGDTEAFF
TGTGCCAGCAGCCGAGAGACAGGGGGGGACACTGAAGCTTTCTTT
>-|TRBJ2-7|TRBV20-1|many
CSARLTLSYEQYF
TGCAGTGCTAGGTTAACATTAAGTTACGAGCAGTACTTC
>-|TRBJ2-7|TRBV20-1|-
CSARKSFDEQYF
TGCAGTGCTAGGAAGAGCTTCGACGAGCAGTACTTC
>-|TRBJ1-1|TRBV20-1|many
CSARQGVDTEAFF
TGCAGTGCTAGACAGGGTGTCGACACTGAAGCTTTCTTT
>TRBD1|TRBJ2-7|TRBV2|-
CASRELQGSRIYEQYF
TGTGCCAGCAGGGAATTACAGGGGAGTCGCATCTACGAGCAGTACTTC
>-|TRBJ1-5|TRBV6-1|many
CASSEPQGSSNQPQHF
TGTGCCAGCAGTGAACCCCAGGGGTCTAGCAATCAGCCCCAGCATTTT
>-|TRBJ1-4|TRBV27|many
CASSPSVGGNEKLFF
TGTGCCAGCAGTCCAAGCGTAGGGGGAAACGAAAAACTGTTTTTT
>TRBD1|TRBJ2-4|TRBV12-3/TRBV12-4|many
CASSRTGGTNIQYF
TGTGCCAGCAGCAGGACAGGGGGTACGAACATTCAGTACTTC
>-|TRBJ2-7|TRBV2|many
CASRPNGDEQYF
TGTGCCAGCAGACCGAACGGGGACGAGCAGTACTTC
>-|TRBJ2-5|TRBV6-5|many
CASSYLAGRGETQYF
TGTGCCAGCAGTTACCTAGCAGGGAGAGGAGAGACCCAGTACTTC
>-|TRBJ2-7|TRBV7-2|-
CASSKTQGTSYEQYF
TGTGCCAGCAGCAAAACACAGGGAACCTCCTACGAGCAGTACTTC
>-|TRBJ1-1|TRBV30|-
CAWNEQGNTEAFF
TGTGCCTGGAATGAGCAGGGGAACACTGAAGCTTTCTTT
>-|TRBJ1-6|TRBV6-2/TRBV6-3|many
CASSQGQRNSPLHF
TGTGCCAGCAGTCAGGGACAACGGAATTCACCCCTCCACTTT
>TRBD1|TRBJ2-1|TRBV2|many
CASSGRKGQAHNEQFF
TGTGCCAGCAGTGGAAGGAAAGGACAGGCCCACAATGAGCAGTTCTTC
>-|TRBJ2-1|TRBV5-1|many
CASSFGASYNEQFF
TGCGCCAGCAGCTTTGGGGCAAGTTACAATGAGCAGTTCTTC
>-|TRBJ2-7|TRBV19|many
CASSSGTSPYEQYF
TGTGCCAGTAGTTCCGGGACATCCCCCTACGAGCAGTACTTC
>-|TRBJ2-3|TRBV15|many
CATSPRPSTSRDPQYF
TGTGCCACCAGCCCCCGACCCAGCACCTCCCGGGATCCGCAGTATTTT
>-|TRBJ1-2|TRBV7-2|many
CASSAPLPGRDRKYYGYTF
TGTGCCAGCAGCGCACCGCTACCCGGACGGGATCGAAAATACTATGGCTACACCTTC
>-|TRBJ1-1|TRBV6-1|many
CASSDSGQANTEAFF
TGTGCCAGCAGTGATTCTGGTCAGGCAAACACTGAAGCTTTCTTT
>TRBD2|TRBJ2-3|TRBV20-1|many
CSARSPREGADTQYF
TGCAGTGCTAGGAGCCCCCGGGAGGGGGCAGATACGCAGTATTTT
>-|TRBJ2-7|TRBV20-1|-
CSARGLWISSGEQYF
TGCAGTGCTAGAGGTCTTTGGATCTCTTCTGGGGAGCAGTACTTC
>TRBD1|TRBJ2-7|TRBV20-1|medium-sized
CSARDLTGGPYEQYF
TGCAGTGCTAGAGATCTGACAGGGGGACCCTACGAGCAGTACTTC
>-|TRBJ1-6|TRBV18|many
CASSQDRYNSPLHF
TGTGCCAGCTCACAAGACAGATATAATTCACCCCTCCACTTT
>TRBD2|TRBJ2-5|TRBV4-3|many
CASSQVWEGRIETQYF
TGCGCCAGCAGCCAGGTTTGGGAGGGCCGAATAGAGACCCAGTACTTC
>-|TRBJ2-7|TRBV5-1|medium-sized
CASSRRQGNNEQYF
TGCGCCAGCAGCCGCAGGCAGGGGAACAACGAGCAGTACTTC
>-|TRBJ2-3|TRBV11-2|-
CASSSRSDTQYF
TGTGCCAGCAGCTCACGTTCAGATACGCAGTATTTT
>-|TRBJ1-2|TRBV9|many
CASSAGPPAYGYTF
TGTGCCAGCAGCGCGGGACCTCCTGCATATGGCTACACCTTC
>-|TRBJ2-1|TRBV29-1|many
CSVARGFSYNEQFF
TGCAGCGTTGCACGAGGGTTCTCCTACAATGAGCAGTTCTTC
>TRBD1|TRBJ1-3|TRBV5-6|-
CASSGRTGYAHTIYF
TGTGCCAGCAGCGGACGGACAGGGTATGCGCACACCATATATTTT